This passage covers 15 T cell receptor beta chains from one sample sequenced in a study of blood T cell repertoires in COVID-19. Produced via immunoSEQ multiplex PCR; TCRdb's table is partial and in-frame only. The sample lists about 59,000 clones; 81% were seen once. The specimen was peripheral blood. The source of these receptors is a woman of 80 years or more with active or convalescent COVID-19.

This clone has only a few counts. This sequence joins TRBV9 and TRBJ2-5, with 14 bases identical to TRBD2. Germline-derived CDR1 and CDR2 are SGDLS and YYNGEE. J gave up 4 bases and V 0 bases, and 5 bases lay outside the gene matches. The CDR3 is 17 amino acids. The CDR3 sequence is CASSVGGLAGGGETQYF. CDR3 in DNA: TGTGCCAGCAGCGTAGGCGGACTAGCGGGGGGTGGAGAGACCCAGTACTTC.

V usage is TRBV6-5 and J usage is TRBJ2-1; 7 nucleotides line up with TRBD1. J was trimmed by 6 bases and V by 2 bases; bases with no gene match: 7. This CDR3 is built from 15 residues. Per germline, CDR1 MNHEY and CDR2 SVGAGI. DNA for the CDR3: TGTGCCAGCAGTTACGGGACAGAGGGATCCAATGAGCAGTTCTTC. Its translation: CASSYGTEGSNEQFF.

The rearrangement links TRBV7-9 to TRBJ1-1, with 7 positions matching TRBD1. Germline V CDR1 and CDR2: SEHNR, FQNEAQ (reference sequence). The CDR3 runs 14 residues. J was trimmed by 4 bases and V by 4 bases; bases with no gene match: 6. CDR3 bases: TGTGCCAGCAGCTCCACGACAGGGAGCACTGAAGCTTTCTTT. This translates into CASSSTTGSTEAFF.

J is TRBJ1-2 and V is TRBV5-8, with D perhaps TRBD1 (6 bases). The V and J ends lost 0 bases and 6 bases respectively, with 9 bases between them. The CDR3 is 13 residues long. Germline V gives CDR1 SGHTS, CDR2 YDEGEE. The CDR3, as DNA: TGTGCCAGCAGCTTGGACAGGGCAAATGGCTACACCTTC. The encoded protein is CASSLDRANGYTF.

This chain connects TRBV29-1 to TRBJ1-5; TRBD1 aligns across 11 bases. The CDR3 runs 13 residues. V lost 4 bases and J lost 6; bases outside the gene matches: 2. Looked up from germline, CDR1 is SQVTM and CDR2 is ANQGSEA. CDR3 in DNA: TGCAGCGTTGGGGGGACAGGGGGTCAGCCCCAGCATTTT. Its translation is CSVGGTGGQPQHF.

This chain connects TRBV7-2 to TRBJ2-7; 8 bases fit TRBD2. Germline-derived CDR1 and CDR2 are SGHTA and FQGNSA. V lost 5 bases to trimming and J lost 5 bases; unmatched junction nucleotides: 5. CDR3 size: 13 residues. The CDR3 loop reads CASSAGGNHEQYF. DNA of the CDR3: TGTGCCAGCAGCGCGGGGGGAAACCACGAGCAGTACTTC.

CDR3 protein: CASSQVQAEGNSPLHF. For the CDR3, the DNA is TGTGCCAGCAGCCAAGTGCAGGCCGAGGGTAATTCACCCCTCCACTTT. The J gene is TRBJ1-6, the V gene TRBV4-2; D remains ambiguous. CDR3 length: 16 amino acids. The V end lost 1 base, the J end lost 6 bases, and 13 bases lay between the germline ends. Germline lookup yields CDR1 LGHNA and CDR2 YNFKEQ.

J is TRBJ2-3 and V is TRBV6-5; 7 positions match TRBD2. V lost 2 bases, J lost 2 bases, and 4 bases stayed unmatched. The germline V gene has CDR1 MNHEY and CDR2 SVGAGI. The CDR3 length is 15 residues. The CDR3 sequence is CASSYLSGATDTQYF. The DNA for the CDR3 is TGTGCCAGCAGTTACCTCAGCGGGGCCACAGATACGCAGTATTTT.

The J gene is TRBJ1-2, the V gene TRBV15; D remains unclear. Germline values: CDR1 LNHNV, CDR2 YYDKDF (reference sequence). Between the trimmed V and J ends, which lost 0 bases and 2 bases, there was a span of 16 bases. The CDR3 sequence is 17 residues long. CDR3 DNA: TGTGCCACCAGCAGAGATCTCAACAGCCCCTTGAACTATGGCTACACCTTC. Its translation: CATSRDLNSPLNYGYTF.

The genes are TRBV27 and TRBJ1-1; 7 nucleotides match TRBD1. Germline CDR1 and CDR2: MNHEY and SMNVEV (reference sequence). The CDR3 has 13 amino acids. The V gene end was trimmed by 2 bases and the J gene end by 6 bases; junction bases not matched to a gene: 3. The CDR3 here is CASSLAGGPEAFF. Written as DNA, the CDR3 is TGTGCCAGCAGTTTAGCAGGGGGGCCTGAAGCTTTCTTT.

The chain uses TRBV18 and TRBJ1-2; 8 bases fit TRBD1. Germline assignment: CDR1 KGHSH and CDR2 LQKENI. The V and J ends lost 3 bases and 1 base, in that order; junction bases with no gene match: 13. The CDR3 is 18 amino acids. The CDR3 DNA sequence: TGTGCCAGCTCACCTCTAACGGTGACAGGGGCAGATAACTATGGCTACACCTTC. Its protein is CASSPLTVTGADNYGYTF.

The rearrangement uses TRBV7-8 and TRBJ1-2; D possibly corresponds to TRBD1 (5 bases). Germline V gene data show CDR1 as SGHVS and CDR2 as FQNEAQ. The CDR3 runs to 16 residues. Trimming pared 2 bases from V and 2 bases from J, leaving 15 bases between. This chain's CDR3 is CASSLTSGSGNYGYTF. Here the CDR3 DNA reads TGTGCCAGCAGCTTAACGTCGGGCTCAGGGAACTATGGCTACACCTTC.

The genes are TRBV5-1 and TRBJ1-4; D may be TRBD1 (5 bases). V lost 4 bases to trimming and J lost 8 bases, with 18 bases between them. CDR3 length: 15 amino acids. Germline CDR1 reads SGHRS; CDR2 reads YFSETQ. The CDR3 DNA is TGCGCCAGCAGCGGATCTAGGGGCGTTAGGGAAAAACTGTTTTTT. Translated, it gives CASSGSRGVREKLFF.

The chain has TRBV19 and TRBJ2-1; D not certain. Trimming left V 3 bases short and J 8 bases short, with 5 bases between. The CDR3 sequence is 11 residues long. From germline, CDR1 is LNHDA and CDR2 SQIVND (reference sequence). The CDR3 here is CASSIEDEQFF. The CDR3 bases are TGTGCCAGTAGTATTGAGGATGAGCAGTTCTTC.

CDR3 bases: TGCGCCAGCAGCCAAGATGGGGGCTTTTCCCAAGAGACCCAGTACTTC. Amino acid sequence: CASSQDGGFSQETQYF. The genes are TRBV4-3 and TRBJ2-5, with D tentatively TRBD1 (6 bases). The CDR3 totals 16 residues. CDR1 is LGHNA, CDR2 YSLEER, per germline. V lost 0 bases, J lost 1 base, and 12 bases lay in between.